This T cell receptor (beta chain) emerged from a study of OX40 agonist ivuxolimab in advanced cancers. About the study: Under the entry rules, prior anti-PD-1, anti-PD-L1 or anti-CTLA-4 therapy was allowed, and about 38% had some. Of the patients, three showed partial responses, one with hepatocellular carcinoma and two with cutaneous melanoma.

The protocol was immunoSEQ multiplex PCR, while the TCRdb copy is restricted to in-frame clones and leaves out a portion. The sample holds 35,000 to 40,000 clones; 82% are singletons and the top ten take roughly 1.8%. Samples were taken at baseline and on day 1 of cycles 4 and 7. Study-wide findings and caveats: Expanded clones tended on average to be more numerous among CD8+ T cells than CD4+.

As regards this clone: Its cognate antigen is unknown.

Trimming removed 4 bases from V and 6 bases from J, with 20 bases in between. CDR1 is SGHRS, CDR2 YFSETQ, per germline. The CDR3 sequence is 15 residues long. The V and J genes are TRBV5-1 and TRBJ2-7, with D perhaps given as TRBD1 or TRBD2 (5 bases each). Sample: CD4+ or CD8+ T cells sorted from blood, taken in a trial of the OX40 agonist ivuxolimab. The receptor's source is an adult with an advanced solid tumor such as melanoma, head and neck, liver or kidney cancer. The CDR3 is CASSGMTGTSGEQYF. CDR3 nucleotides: TGCGCCAGCAGCGGAATGACTGGGACGTCGGGCGAGCAGTACTTC.